Here is one T cell receptor beta chain with its context. Treatment reported: around 19 received Ad26.COV2.S at low or high dose, single or two shots; a few received placebo; per-sample allocation not given. At day 63 after the first vaccine or placebo injection, samples were drawn. The V gene's germline CDR1 is LNHNV and CDR2 YYDKDF (reference sequence). Losses at the gene ends were 9 bases for V and 4 bases for J; bases not matched to a gene: 9. The CDR3 loop spans 14 amino acids. TCRdb's table, derived via immunoSEQ multiplex PCR, lists solely in-frame clones and lacks some. This table has 350,000 to 500,000 clones, about 92% appearing once. This record belongs to a study of Ad26.COV2.S vaccination and SARS-CoV-2 variants.

This material consisted of peripheral blood, taken in a trial of Ad26.COV2.S vaccine versus placebo. The chain employs TRBV15 and TRBJ1-2; 9 nucleotides line up with TRBD1. This sequence originates from a person between 18 and 65 years old who received the Ad26.COV2.S COVID-19 vaccine or a placebo. CDR3 sequence (DNA): TGTGCCACAGGGACAGGGCACACCCTCTATGGCTACACCTTC. Protein sequence: CATGTGHTLYGYTF.